The rows below give T cell receptor beta chains drawn from one sample of a study of blood T cell repertoires in COVID-19. Generated by immunoSEQ multiplex PCR, the TCRdb table keeps only in-frame clones and is missing some. The table includes about 280,000 clones, 88% detected once. Source material: PBMCs or T cells enriched from blood (not recorded which). The receptor set was obtained from a woman aged 25 to 39 who had recovered from COVID-19. CDR3s include the opening cysteine and the closing phenylalanine or tryptophan. The D gene is left open where the match is weak. Only part of the rows carry a size: once, few, many, or a class if the clone is expanded.

size	D	V	J	CDR3	DNA
.	TRBD1	TRBV25-1	TRBJ1-6	CASSSGQAVNSPLHF	TGTGCCAGCAGCTCGGGACAGGCAGTTAATTCACCCCTCCACTTT
.	.	TRBV5-6	TRBJ1-2	CASSPWGGGFRGYTF	TGTGCCAGCAGCCCATGGGGGGGAGGATTCCGTGGCTACACCTTC
.	.	TRBV10-2	TRBJ1-2	CASSESVRFISGTF	TGCGCCAGCAGTGAGTCGGTGCGCTTTATATCGGGGACCTTC
.	TRBD2	TRBV27	TRBJ2-1	CASTLAGVDNEQFF	TGTGCCAGCACGCTAGCGGGAGTTGACAATGAGCAGTTCTTC
.	.	TRBV5-8	TRBJ1-4	CASSFWRSNEKLFF	TGTGCCAGCAGCTTTTGGCGGTCTAATGAAAAACTGTTTTTT
.	TRBD2	TRBV20-1	TRBJ2-1	CSASSAGATYNEQFF	TGCAGTGCTAGTTCCGCGGGAGCGACCTACAATGAGCAGTTCTTC
.	TRBD1	TRBV4-2	TRBJ2-5	CASSQGSGTEPTQYF	TGTGCCAGCAGCCAAGGCTCGGGGACAGAGCCAACCCAGTACTTC
.	.	TRBV28	TRBJ1-1	CASSLLGVPGGNTEAFF	TGTGCCAGCAGCCTCTTGGGGGTCCCGGGGGGGAACACTGAAGCTTTCTTT
.	TRBD1	TRBV7-2	TRBJ1-6	CASSLGQGDSPLHF	TGTGCCAGCAGCTTAGGCCAGGGGGATTCACCCCTCCACTTT
.	TRBD1	TRBV27	TRBJ1-2	CASSLDRGYNTF	TGTGCCAGCAGTTTGGACAGGGGGTACAACACCTTC
.	.	TRBV3-1/TRBV3-2	TRBJ2-1	CASRSYNEQFF	TGTGCCAGCAGGTCATACAATGAGCAGTTCTTC
.	.	TRBV28	TRBJ2-7	CASSLDDGHSPYEQYF	TGTGCCAGCAGTTTAGACGACGGACACTCACCCTACGAGCAGTACTTC
.	.	TRBV19	TRBJ2-7	CASSSGWSYEQYF	TGTGCCAGTAGTTCGGGTTGGAGCTACGAGCAGTACTTC
.	.	TRBV5-1	TRBJ1-3	CASSLAGGRTGNTIYF	TGCGCCAGCAGCTTGGCGGGAGGGAGGACTGGAAACACCATATATTTT
.	.	TRBV29-1	TRBJ1-1	CSVRRENTEAFF	TGCAGCGTTCGCAGGGAGAACACTGAAGCTTTCTTT
.	.	TRBV6-5	TRBJ1-1	CASSYGGENTEAFF	TGTGCCAGCAGTTACGGGGGCGAGAACACTGAAGCTTTCTTT
once	.	TRBV10-3	TRBJ1-1	CAIRGSLLGNTEAFF	TGTGCCATCAGAGGGAGCCTACTAGGGAACACTGAAGCTTTCTTT
.	TRBD2	TRBV5-4	TRBJ2-7	CASSSYTSGSSYEQYF	TGTGCCAGCAGCTCATACACTAGCGGGAGTTCCTACGAGCAGTACTTC
.	.	TRBV4-1	TRBJ2-7	CASSQVARAAYEQYF	TGCGCCAGCAGCCAAGTAGCCAGGGCCGCCTACGAGCAGTACTTC
.	TRBD1	TRBV28	TRBJ2-1	CASPPTGWFYNEQFF	TGTGCCAGCCCTCCGACAGGGTGGTTTTACAATGAGCAGTTCTTC
.	.	TRBV15	TRBJ1-5	CATSRGRHQPQHF	TGTGCCACCAGCCGGGGGAGGCATCAGCCCCAGCATTTT
.	.	TRBV15	TRBJ1-2	CATSSGGYYGYTF	TGTGCCACCAGCAGCGGGGGTTACTATGGCTACACCTTC
.	TRBD1	TRBV10-3	TRBJ1-6	CAISDPTGDGSPLHF	TGTGCCATCAGTGATCCGACAGGGGATGGCTCACCCCTCCACTTT
.	.	TRBV7-2	TRBJ2-3	CASSLRGFEDTQYF	TGTGCCAGCAGCTTACGGGGGTTTGAAGATACGCAGTATTTT
.	.	TRBV30	TRBJ1-2	CACGMGQGYGYTF	TGTGCCTGTGGAATGGGGCAAGGCTATGGCTACACCTTC
.	.	TRBV11-3	TRBJ1-2	CASSFSLVAGGYGYTF	TGTGCCAGCAGCTTCTCGTTGGTTGCGGGGGGGTATGGCTACACCTTC
.	TRBD1	TRBV29-1	TRBJ2-7	CSGTGEGFRQYF	TGCAGCGGGACAGGGGAGGGTTTCAGGCAGTACTTC
.	.	TRBV6-2/TRBV6-3	TRBJ2-5	CASSFDIARKQQETQYF	TGTGCCAGCAGCTTCGATATAGCGCGTAAACAACAAGAGACCCAGTACTTC
.	TRBD1	TRBV27	TRBJ2-2	CASSRQGSNTGELFF	TGTGCCAGCAGTCGACAGGGGTCGAACACCGGGGAGCTGTTTTTT
.	.	TRBV28	TRBJ2-6	CASEADSGANVLTF	TGTGCCAGTGAAGCGGACTCTGGGGCCAACGTCCTGACTTTC
.	TRBD1	TRBV2	TRBJ2-2	CASRFPGQGANGELFF	TGTGCCAGCAGATTCCCGGGACAGGGGGCCAACGGGGAGCTGTTTTTT
.	.	TRBV9	TRBJ2-1	CASSVALESGEQFF	TGTGCCAGCAGCGTAGCGCTAGAGTCTGGTGAGCAGTTCTTC
.	TRBD2	TRBV7-8	TRBJ2-5	CASSVTGTSGETQYF	TGTGCCAGCAGCGTAACCGGGACTAGCGGGGAGACCCAGTACTTC
.	.	TRBV20-1	TRBJ2-1	CSARQSAEQFF	TGCAGTGCTAGACAAAGCGCTGAGCAGTTCTTC
.	.	TRBV11-2	TRBJ2-5	CASSLGRGWETQYF	TGTGCCAGCAGCTTAGGGCGGGGATGGGAGACCCAGTACTTC
.	.	TRBV9	TRBJ2-1	CASGGVDNEQFF	TGTGCCAGCGGGGGCGTGGACAATGAGCAGTTCTTC
.	TRBD1	TRBV7-4	TRBJ1-6	CARGQALSPLHF	TGTGCCAGGGGACAGGCACTTTCACCCCTCCACTTT